This T cell receptor beta chain is drawn from a study of blood T cell repertoires in COVID-19. In the study overall: Samples taken during acute and convalescent COVID-19 were collected in the United States, Italy and Spain. Sources were T cells, B-cell-depleted T cells, or PBMCs; the material itself was cDNA or gDNA.

Authors' analysis steps: Amplification of reference gene primers was used by the study to estimate nucleated cell counts. Only in-frame clones appear in the TCRdb table, and some are missing; sequencing was by immunoSEQ multiplex PCR. V and J calls and clone size are as listed in that table; D and trimming were resolved from the DNA. Of more than 95,000 clones in the sample, 87% were seen once. The CDR3 covers 15 residues. V shed 6 bases and J shed 3 bases, with 12 bases lying between them. Germline CDR1 is LGHNT and CDR2 is FRNRAP. The clonotype was recovered from a human donor in a cohort sampled during active COVID-19. The rearrangement uses TRBV12-5 and TRBJ2-6; D ambiguous. Sequencing was carried out using peripheral blood. CDR3: CASGRFSLGANVLTF. The CDR3 nucleotides read TGTGCTAGTGGCCGCTTTTCACTTGGGGCCAACGTCCTGACTTTC.